This paragraph reports one T cell receptor (beta chain). Its antigen is currently unknown. Timing groups of about 4 and about 12 weeks for second doses were pooled. This record belongs to a study of T cell responses to AZD1222 COVID-19 vaccine. CDR3 length equals 12 residues. Germline V gives CDR1 KGHSH, CDR2 LQKENI. The V and J ends lost 2 bases and 13 bases respectively, with 9 bases between them. Study results and limitations: Variant regions that are unmutated are reportedly the target of nearly half of spike-specific TCRs. Rises in breadth and depth of Spike-specific TCRs came after two AZD1222 doses.

Here immunoSEQ multiplex PCR was the method, and the copy in TCRdb shows in-frame clones only, minus some. This table holds about 170,000 clones, around 88% found once. Source: peripheral blood, taken 28 days after the second AZD1222 dose. The TCR was taken from an adult who received the AZD1222 COVID-19 vaccine. The chain joins TRBV18 to TRBJ1-6; D is ambiguous. As DNA, the CDR3 is TGTGCCAGCTCACCAGGACCGCCCCCCCTCCACTTT. This sequence encodes CASSPGPPPLHF.